Below, one T cell receptor beta chain is given with its context. Its matching antigen is unknown. The data stem from a study of shared clonotypes between healthy human individuals. Study-wide results and caveats: Naive subsets usually exceeded memory subsets in estimated richness. For naive CD4 cells, roughly 5% of clonotypes were shared across a few donors.

Only CD45RO-negative cells positively selected for CCR7 counted as naive CD8 cells, so terminally differentiated effector memory CD45RA+ cells were excluded. Sequencing was performed with immunoSEQ multiplex PCR; in TCRdb, only in-frame clones are kept and a portion is missing. The sample lists approximately 1.9 million clones; roughly 95% were seen once. The sample comprised naive CD8+ T cells from PBMCs. This receptor was taken from a man between 18 and 35 years old in good health. Some clones in this sample may be carry-over from other donors' samples.

In nucleotides, the CDR3 is TGTGCCTCTACTACGAGCTCCTACAATGAGCAGTTCTTC. It specifies CASTTSSYNEQFF. The genes are TRBV30 and TRBJ2-1; no reliable D call. The germline gives CDR1 GTSNPN, CDR2 SVGIG (reference sequence). V was clipped by 7 bases and J by 0 bases, with 10 bases between them. CDR3 size: 13 residues. Full variable domain (remainder filled in from reference TRBV30 and TRBJ2-1): SQTIHQWPATLVQPVGSPLSLECTVEGTSNPNLYWYRQAAGRGLQLLFYSVGIGQISSEVPQNLSASRPQDRQFILSSKKLLLSDSGFYLCASTTSSYNEQFFGPGTRLTVL.